A single sample is the source of the 26 T cell receptor beta chains below, sequenced in a study of response to subunit inactivated influenza vaccine. One entry per CDR3 protein results from TCRdb running MiXCR on the RT-PCR reads. Among almost 600,000 distinct CDR3 sequences listed, about 15% were seen once. Sequenced material: PBMCs from blood, taken 11 to 12 days after vaccination. The receptors derive from a man between 50 and 59 years old who received an inactivated influenza vaccine.

This clonotype was found many times. The gene calls are TRBV11-3 and TRBJ2-3; 7 bases fit TRBD2. The CDR3 covers 15 residues. The V and J ends lost 2 bases and 0 bases, in that order; junction bases with no gene match: 2. CDR1 SGHNT and CDR2 YENEEA come from the germline V gene. CDR3 DNA: TGTGCCAGCAGCTTAAGCGGGACTAGCACAGATACGCAGTATTTT. Its protein is CASSLSGTSTDTQYF.

This chain connects TRBV12-2 to TRBJ2-3; the table assigns TRBD1, which was not confirmed against the DNA. TRBV12-2 is a pseudogene. The CDR3 spans 19 residues. CDR3 sequence reads: CASRPVGGRDRLLSDTQYF. The CDR3 coding sequence is TGTGCAAGTCGCCCGGTGGGAGGCCGGGACCGACTGCTTTCAGATACGCAGTATTTT.

This CDR3 reads CASSAPGLADNTGELFF. Written as DNA, the CDR3 is TGTGCCAGTAGTGCCCCGGGACTAGCGGATAACACCGGGGAGCTGTTTTTT. The V call is TRBV19, the J call TRBJ2-2; the match to TRBD2 covers 11 bases. Germline V gene data show CDR1 as LNHDA and CDR2 as SQIVND (reference sequence). The CDR3 sequence is 17 residues long. Germline trimming cut 5 bases from V and 2 bases from J; bases unmatched to any gene: 7.

The chain links TRBV19 to TRBJ2-2; D gene ambiguous. This CDR3 is 13 amino acids long. V was shortened by 3 bases and J by 4 bases, with 6 bases between the two germline ends. CDR1 is LNHDA and CDR2 is SQIVND in the germline V gene (reference sequence). CDR3 coding DNA: TGTGCCAGTAGTATCAGGATCACCGGGGAGCTGTTTTTT. The encoded protein is CASSIRITGELFF. Full variable domain (remainder filled in from reference TRBV19 and TRBJ2-2): DGGITQSPKYLFRKEGQNVTLSCEQNLNHDAMYWYRQDPGQGLRLIYYSQIVNDFQKGDIAEGYSVSREKKESFPLTVTSAQKNPTAFYLCASSIRITGELFFGEGSRLTVL.

CDR3 in amino acids: CASSPENREGTEAFF. The CDR3 DNA sequence: TGTGCCAGCAGCCCTGAAAACAGGGAGGGCACTGAAGCTTTCTTT. This sequence joins TRBV7-2 and TRBJ1-1; the D gene is possibly TRBD1 (6 bases). V was pared by 5 bases and J by 4 bases, with 17 bases between. The germline gives CDR1 SGHTA, CDR2 FQGNSA. This CDR3 has 15 residues.

The chain recombines TRBV11-3 with TRBJ1-1; D is unresolved. The germline V gene encodes CDR1 SGHNT and CDR2 YENEEA. V was shortened by 0 bases and J by 5 bases, with 7 bases between the two germline ends. The CDR3 contains 13 residues. This chain's CDR3 is CASSLDRRTEAFF. CDR3 DNA: TGTGCCAGCAGCTTAGACAGAAGAACTGAAGCTTTCTTT.

This clonotype was found many times. Since the CDR3 does not end with the conserved phenylalanine or tryptophan, this likely comes from a read error. The limits of the CDR3 on the DNA are not certain, so only TCRdb's listed CDR3 is given. The chain couples TRBV29-1 to TRBJ2-1; the D call of TRBD2 is as the table states it, not checked on the DNA. CDR1 is SQVTM and CDR2 is ANQGSEA in the germline V gene. Termini included, the CDR3 measures 12 amino acids. CDR3: CSVSTGTSGLRL.

The table lists this clonotype with a few counts. The gene calls are TRBV7-9 and TRBJ1-2; 10 nucleotides align to TRBD1. V lost 5 bases and J lost 6; bases outside the gene matches: 9. The CDR3 consists of 15 residues. The V gene's germline CDR1 is SEHNR and CDR2 FQNEAQ (reference sequence). DNA of the CDR3: TGTGCCAGCAGCCACGACCTGACAGGGGGCAATGGCTACACCTTC. Encoded protein: CASSHDLTGGNGYTF.

This clonotype was seen repeatedly, ten times or more. The chain links TRBV4-3 to TRBJ2-7, with 9 nucleotides matching TRBD1. The germline V gene encodes CDR1 LGHNA and CDR2 YSLEER. V lost 3 bases, J lost 4 bases, and 7 bases stayed unmatched. The CDR3 is 15 amino acids. In DNA form, the CDR3 reads TGCGCCAGCAGCCAGGGGACAGGGTCCAGGTACGAGCAGTACTTC. Protein product: CASSQGTGSRYEQYF.

Only a few counts were recorded for this clonotype. The chain uses TRBV27 and TRBJ2-1; 11 bases match TRBD2. The V gene's germline CDR1 is MNHEY and CDR2 SMNVEV (reference sequence). This CDR3 has 16 residues. V dropped 5 bases and J dropped 4; count of bases not matched to a gene: 7. As DNA, the CDR3 is TGTGCCAGCAGTCCCCAAGGGACTAGCGGATACAATGAGCAGTTCTTC. Encoded protein: CASSPQGTSGYNEQFF.

The rearrangement uses TRBV20-1 and TRBJ2-3; TRBD1 matches at 7 bases. CDR1 is DFQATT and CDR2 is SNEGSKA in the germline V gene (reference sequence). The J segment lost 0 bases and the V segment lost 3 bases, leaving 12 bases of the junction unmatched. The CDR3 sequence is 17 residues long. The CDR3 DNA is TGCAGTGCTAGGGAATTACACGGGACAGCTAGCACAGATACGCAGTATTTT. This gives the protein CSARELHGTASTDTQYF.

The chain uses TRBV12-3 or TRBV12-4 and TRBJ1-2, with D uncertain. Trimming cost V 4 bases and J 8 bases, with 11 bases left between them. The CDR3 runs to 12 residues. The CDR3 protein is CASSSETRGYTF. The CDR3 DNA sequence: TGTGCCAGCAGTTCCGAGACTCGGGGCTACACCTTC.

The CDR3, as DNA: TGCGCCAGCAGCCAAGATTTGGGACCCTACGAGCAGTACTTC. This gives the protein CASSQDLGPYEQYF. The rearrangement uses TRBV4-3 and TRBJ2-7; the D gene could be TRBD1 or TRBD2 (5 bases each). Germline CDR1 reads LGHNA; CDR2 reads YSLEER. Trimming left V 0 bases short and J 2 bases short, with 8 bases between. CDR3 length equals 14 residues.

This clonotype was seen a few times. This chain connects TRBV15 to TRBJ2-3; D unclear. The germline V gene encodes CDR1 LNHNV and CDR2 YYDKDF (reference sequence). Deletions cut 1 base from V and 2 bases from J, with 10 bases between. CDR3 size: 15 residues. The CDR3 loop reads CATSRVRRNTDTQYF. DNA for the CDR3: TGTGCCACCAGCAGAGTGCGACGGAACACAGATACGCAGTATTTT.

This clonotype was seen a few times. The rearrangement links TRBV5-1 to TRBJ1-3; D remains ambiguous. The CDR3 is 12 amino acids. V was trimmed by 5 bases and J by 4 bases, leaving 7 bases between them. The germline V gene encodes CDR1 SGHRS and CDR2 YFSETQ. CDR3 sequence: CASSAAGNTIYF. DNA for the CDR3: TGCGCCAGCAGTGCAGCGGGAAACACCATATATTTT.

The genes are TRBV5-6 and TRBJ2-2; no definite D call. Trimming removed 2 bases at V and 2 bases at J, with 10 bases between. This CDR3 region has 15 residues. CDR1 is SGHDT and CDR2 is YYEEEE in the germline V gene. The CDR3 DNA reads TGTGCCAGCAGCTTTATCGGCAGCAACACCGGGGAGCTGTTTTTT. Protein sequence: CASSFIGSNTGELFF.

This clonotype was recorded a few times. The V call is TRBV4-1, the J call TRBJ1-2, with D possibly matching TRBD1 (5 bases). Germline V lookup: CDR1 MGHRA, CDR2 YSYEKL. With 0 bases removed from V and 5 bases from J, the gap between germline ends came to 10 bases. There are 14 residues in the CDR3. The CDR3 here is CASSQDRVGYGYTF. The CDR3 DNA sequence: TGCGCCAGCAGCCAAGACAGGGTCGGGTATGGCTACACCTTC.

This clonotype turned up a few times. The V and J genes are TRBV7-3 and TRBJ1-1; maybe TRBD1 (5 bases). Trimming removed 5 bases at V and 3 bases at J, with 16 bases between. Per germline, CDR1 SGHTA and CDR2 FQGTGA. This CDR3 region has 15 residues. Here the CDR3 reads CASSPGGGGYTEAFF. CDR3 in DNA: TGTGCCAGCAGCCCTGGTGGCGGGGGGTACACTGAAGCTTTCTTT.

This clonotype came up a few times. V gene TRBV4-2 combines with J gene TRBJ2-3; 11 bases fit TRBD2. V gave up 8 bases and J gave up 4 bases; unmatched junction bases: 14. The CDR3 contains 17 residues. The V gene's germline CDR1 is LGHNA and CDR2 YNFKEQ. The CDR3 sequence: CASDRTSGQGIADTQYF. The CDR3 bases are TGTGCCAGCGACCGGACTAGCGGGCAAGGGATCGCAGATACGCAGTATTTT.

This clonotype occurred a few times. V is TRBV18 and J is TRBJ1-5, with 7 bases aligning to TRBD1. J lost 3 bases, V lost 6 bases, and 2 bases had no gene match. Germline CDR1 and CDR2: KGHSH and LQKENI. The CDR3 covers 13 residues. For the CDR3, the DNA is TGTGCCAGCTCGGGACAGAACAATCAGCCCCAGCATTTT. Translating gives CASSGQNNQPQHF.

This clonotype was found a few times. This chain's CDR3 is CASSSRTSWATGELFF. The DNA for the CDR3 is TGTGCCAGCAGTTCGCGGACTAGCTGGGCCACCGGGGAGCTGTTTTTT. The genes are TRBV6-5 and TRBJ2-2, with 8 bases aligning to TRBD2. The trim removed 4 bases at V and 4 bases at J, leaving 8 bases unmatched. The CDR3 has 16 residues. Germline CDR1 reads MNHEY; CDR2 reads SVGAGI.

The sample holds a few counts of this clonotype. V is TRBV6-2 or TRBV6-3 and J is TRBJ2-5, with 9 nucleotides matching TRBD1. The CDR3 has 15 amino acids. The V gene's germline CDR1 is MNHEY and CDR2 SVGEGT. Trimming at V came to 6 bases and at J to 3 bases, leaving 8 bases not matched to a gene. CDR3: CASRRPGQGEETQYF. The DNA of the CDR3 is TGTGCCAGCAGACGACCGGGACAGGGAGAAGAGACCCAGTACTTC.

In its sample, this clonotype was seen many times. The V call is TRBV6-1, the J call TRBJ1-5; 9 nucleotides agree with TRBD1. Germline loops: CDR1 MNHNS, CDR2 SASEGT. The CDR3 has 15 amino acids. The V gene end was trimmed by 5 bases and the J gene end by 2 bases; junction bases not matched to a gene: 4. CDR3 DNA sequence: TGTGCCAGCAGTAAGGGACAGGGCGGCAATCAGCCCCAGCATTTT. It codes for CASSKGQGGNQPQHF.

A few counts support this clonotype. This sequence joins TRBV7-9 and TRBJ2-3; 9 bases align to TRBD2. CDR3 length: 15 amino acids. The V gene's germline CDR1 is SEHNR and CDR2 FQNEAQ (reference sequence). After removal of 5 bases from V and 2 bases from J, the junction contained 5 bases not matched to a gene. CDR3 nucleotides: TGTGCCAGCAGCCGAAGCGGGGGGCCCACAGATACGCAGTATTTT. Translation gives CASSRSGGPTDTQYF.

The table lists this clonotype with a few counts. This chain connects TRBV6-6 to TRBJ2-2; D unresolved. Germline CDR1 reads MNHNY; CDR2 reads SVGAGI (reference sequence). V was trimmed by 8 bases and J by 5 bases, leaving 12 bases between them. The CDR3 runs 13 residues. The CDR3 region has the DNA TGTGCCAGCCGTTTAGTTTCGACCGGGGAGCTGTTTTTT. It is translated as CASRLVSTGELFF.

This clonotype was seen many times. This chain uses TRBV7-9 with TRBJ2-1; TRBD2 matches at 9 bases. The CDR3 sequence is 16 residues long. With V trimmed by 5 bases and J by 7 bases, 12 bases remained unmatched. Germline assignment: CDR1 SEHNR and CDR2 FQNEAQ (reference sequence). CDR3 bases: TGTGCCAGCAGCCCGCCTGGGCGGGGGGGCCGGAATGAGCAGTTCTTC. This codes for CASSPPGRGGRNEQFF.